A selection of T cell receptor beta chains follows, all from one sample in a study of PD-1 blockade in classical Hodgkin lymphoma. The data were produced by immunoSEQ multiplex PCR, yet TCRdb's version contains in-frame clones alone and is incomplete. The data contain tens of thousands of clones, roughly 89% of them singletons. The sample in question was peripheral blood mononuclear cells (PBMCs), obtained before the fourth cycle of nivolumab. These receptors were obtained from a human donor with classical Hodgkin lymphoma. The CDR3 runs from the conserved cysteine through the conserved F or W. The D gene is left open where the match is weak.

>TRBV5-1|.|TRBJ1-5
TGCGCCAGCAGCTTGGCGGGGGGCAATCAGCCCCAGCATTTT
CASSLAGGNQPQHF
>TRBV4-2|.|TRBJ2-3
TGTGCCAGCAGCCATTCTGATGGGGAGGCAGATACGCAGTATTTT
CASSHSDGEADTQYF
>TRBV9|.|TRBJ2-3
TGTGCCAGCAGCGTCGGGGGCCCCCGCACAGATACGCAGTATTTT
CASSVGGPRTDTQYF
>TRBV7-2|.|TRBJ2-3
TGTGCCAGCAGCTTAGGGGGGCGGGGAGCCTGCACAGATACGCAGTATTTT
CASSLGGRGACTDTQYF
>TRBV7-6|TRBD1|TRBJ1-5
TGTGCCAGCAGCAAAGGACAGGTGAATCAGCCCCAGCATTTT
CASSKGQVNQPQHF
>TRBV5-4|.|TRBJ2-7
TGTGCCAGCAGCCCTGGACAGACCTACGAGCAGTACTTC
CASSPGQTYEQYF
>TRBV19|.|TRBJ2-1
TGTGCCAGTAGTATAGTTAAGAGCTCCTACAATGAGCAGTTCTTC
CASSIVKSSYNEQFF
>TRBV9|TRBD1|TRBJ2-5
TGTGCCAGCAGCGTCCAGGACAGGCCCCAAGAGACCCAGTACTTC
CASSVQDRPQETQYF
>TRBV30|TRBD2|TRBJ2-7
TGTGCCTGGAGTGTATCTACGCGGGGGAACGAGCAGTACTTC
CAWSVSTRGNEQYF
>TRBV6-6|.|TRBJ2-1
TGTGCCAGCAGGGGGGGGCTCAGCTCCTACAATGAGCAGTTCTTC
CASRGGLSSYNEQFF
>TRBV5-6|.|TRBJ2-1
TGTGCCAGCAGCTTGGTGGGTCCCAATGAGCAGTTCTTC
CASSLVGPNEQFF
>TRBV29-1|.|TRBJ2-2
TGCAGCGTTCAGGGGTTCACCGGGGAGCTGTTTTTT
CSVQGFTGELFF
>TRBV6-6|.|TRBJ2-5
TGTGCCAGCAGCGCAGGCGGTCTGGGAGCCCAGTACTTC
CASSAGGLGAQYF
>TRBV11-3|.|TRBJ2-5
TGTGCCAGCAGCTTAGTTGTACCCACAGGAGAGACCCAGTACTTC
CASSLVVPTGETQYF
>TRBV6-1|.|TRBJ1-1
TGTGCCAGCAGTGTCTGGGATCCGAACACTGAAGCTTTCTTT
CASSVWDPNTEAFF
>TRBV6-5|.|TRBJ2-2
TGTGCCAGCAGTTACTACGGGGCGGGGACCGGGGAGCTGTTTTTT
CASSYYGAGTGELFF
>TRBV5-4|.|TRBJ1-1
TGTGCCAGCAGTCTTCAGGGAAACCTCCATGAAGCTTTCTTT
CASSLQGNLHEAFF
>TRBV9|.|TRBJ2-3
TGTGCCAGCAGCGTAGACGGGGCGGGGACGAAAGGTATGACAGATACGCAGTATTTT
CASSVDGAGTKGMTDTQYF
>TRBV5-4|.|TRBJ2-4
TGTGCCAGCAGCTTGGAAGGGAGTGAAACCAAAAACATTCAGTACTTC
CASSLEGSETKNIQYF
>TRBV30|TRBD1|TRBJ1-2
TGTGCCTGGACCGTCGGGACAGGGGCTTACTATGGCTACACCTTC
CAWTVGTGAYYGYTF
>TRBV19|.|TRBJ1-6
TGTGCCAGTAGTATCGGGGGAGCGGATAATTCACCCCTCCACTTT
CASSIGGADNSPLHF